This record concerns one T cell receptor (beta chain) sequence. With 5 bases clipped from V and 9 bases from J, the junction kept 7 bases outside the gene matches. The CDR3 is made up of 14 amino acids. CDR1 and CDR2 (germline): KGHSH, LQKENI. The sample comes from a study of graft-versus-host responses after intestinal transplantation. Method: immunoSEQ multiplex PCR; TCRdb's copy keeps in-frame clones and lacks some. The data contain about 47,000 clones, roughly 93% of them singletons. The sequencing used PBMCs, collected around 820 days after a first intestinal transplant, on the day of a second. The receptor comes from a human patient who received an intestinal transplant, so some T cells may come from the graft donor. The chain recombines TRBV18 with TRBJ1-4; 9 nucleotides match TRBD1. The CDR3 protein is CASSEGTGTKKLFF. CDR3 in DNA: TGTGCCAGCTCAGAAGGGACAGGGACCAAAAAACTGTTTTTT.